The 19 T cell receptor beta chains below come from one sample, sequenced in a study of cytomegalovirus exposure and HLA in healthy donors. Use of 60 Vbeta and 13 Jbeta primers characterized the PCR. The repertoire was sequenced with immunoSEQ multiplex PCR; TCRdb's copy has only in-frame clones and lacks some. The table shows 75,000 to 95,000 clones, with approximately 84% occurring only once. Sequences were obtained from PBMCs. These receptors came from a woman aged 18-35 years in good health and CMV-seropositive.

The chain has TRBV27 and TRBJ2-3; D ambiguous. Per germline, CDR1 MNHEY and CDR2 SMNVEV (reference sequence). The germline V and J ends were trimmed by 5 bases and 2 bases, with 2 bases remaining between them. CDR3 size: 11 residues. The CDR3 DNA is TGTGCCAGCAGTCACACAGATACGCAGTATTTT. Encoded protein: CASSHTDTQYF.

J is TRBJ2-5 and V is TRBV18, with 8 bases aligning to TRBD2. CDR1 is KGHSH, CDR2 LQKENI, per germline. The V and J ends lost 1 base and 3 bases, in that order; junction bases with no gene match: 4. The CDR3 length is 15 residues. The CDR3 loop reads CASSPRSGGEETQYF. CDR3 bases: TGTGCCAGCTCACCACGGTCCGGGGGGGAAGAGACCCAGTACTTC.

The chain combines TRBV28 with TRBJ1-6; 7 positions match TRBD1. J lost 6 bases, V lost 6 bases, and 2 bases had no gene match. Per germline, CDR1 MDHEN and CDR2 SYDVKM. The CDR3 extends over 13 amino acids. The CDR3 is CASSYRGNSPLHF. CDR3 in DNA: TGTGCCAGCAGCTACAGGGGTAATTCACCCCTCCACTTT. The variable domain in full, completed from reference TRBV28 and TRBJ1-6, reads DVKVTQSSRYLVKRTGEKVFLECVQDMDHENMFWYRQDPGLGLRLIYFSYDVKMKEKGDIPEGYSVSREKKERFSLILESASTNQTSMYLCASSYRGNSPLHFGNGTRLTVT.

There are a few counts of this clone. This rearrangement joins TRBV4-1 to TRBJ1-2; weak D call: TRBD1 (6 bases). Trimming removed 0 bases at V and 8 bases at J, with 13 bases between. The CDR3 has 14 residues. CDR1 and CDR2 from the germline V gene are MGHRA and YSYEKL. The CDR3 region is CASSQDSTGPGYTF. In DNA, the CDR3 is TGCGCCAGCAGCCAAGATTCCACAGGGCCCGGCTACACCTTC.

Concerning this clone itself: At one end, the junction sequence differs from germline, possibly due to a read error. The chain recombines TRBV7-9 with TRBJ1-4; tentatively, D is TRBD1 (5 bases). In germline, CDR1 is SEHNR, CDR2 FQNEAQ (reference sequence). This CDR3 is 14 amino acids long. The CDR3, as DNA: TGTGCCAGCAGCCTAGCTAGGGGATATGAAAAACTGTTTTTT. Its translation is CASSLARGYEKLFF.

The gene calls are TRBV7-6 and TRBJ2-3; TRBD2 matches 9 bases. The V segment lost 1 base and the J segment 2 bases; nucleotides outside the gene matches: 13. Germline V gene lookup returns CDR1 SGHVS and CDR2 FNYEAQ. CDR3 length equals 19 residues. In DNA, the CDR3 is TGTGCCAGCAGCTTAGAAAGTAGCGGGGGTCTTCATGACACAGATACGCAGTATTTT. This sequence encodes CASSLESSGGLHDTDTQYF.

This clone was seen only a few times. V is TRBV15 and J is TRBJ2-1; 8 positions match TRBD1. With V trimmed by 0 bases and J by 9 bases, 1 base remained unmatched. The CDR3 contains 13 residues. Germline V CDR1 and CDR2: LNHNV, YYDKDF (reference sequence). Here the CDR3 reads CATSRDRGLEQFF. CDR3 DNA: TGTGCCACCAGCAGAGACAGGGGGCTTGAGCAGTTCTTC.

The gene calls are TRBV7-3 and TRBJ2-3; possible D gene TRBD1, 6 bases. V lost 3 bases and J 3 bases, leaving 10 bases between the germline ends. The CDR3 runs to 14 residues. Germline V gene data show CDR1 as SGHTA and CDR2 as FQGTGA. CDR3 in DNA: TGTGCCAGCAGCTTTCAACAGGGTACAGATACGCAGTATTTT. Protein product: CASSFQQGTDTQYF.

The chain recombines TRBV19 with TRBJ2-1; 7 bases agree with TRBD2. Per the germline V gene, CDR1 is LNHDA and CDR2 is SQIVND (reference sequence). The CDR3 runs 15 residues. Unmatched junction bases numbered 8, after V lost 3 bases and J lost 6 bases. The CDR3 DNA is TGTGCCAGTAGTATCGGACTAGTTGGACTCAATGAGCAGTTCTTC. Residues: CASSIGLVGLNEQFF.

A single count supports this clone. V is TRBV5-6 and J is TRBJ1-5; tentative D call: TRBD1 (6 bases). CDR1 and CDR2 from the germline V gene are SGHDT and YYEEEE. Deletions cut 4 bases from V and 5 bases from J, with 22 bases between. The CDR3 runs 17 residues. The CDR3 sequence: CASSQNRGGGLDQPQHF. The CDR3 DNA sequence: TGTGCCAGCAGCCAAAACCGTGGGGGCGGTTTAGATCAGCCCCAGCATTTT. Variable domain in full (rest from reference TRBV5-6 and TRBJ1-5): DAGVTQSPTHLIKTRGQQVTLRCSPKSGHDTVSWYQQALGQGPQFIFQYYEEEERQRGNFPDRFSGHQFPNYSSELNVNALLLGDSALYLCASSQNRGGGLDQPQHFGDGTRLSIL.

This rearrangement joins TRBV7-9 to TRBJ2-1; 8 nucleotides agree with TRBD2. The CDR3 extends over 16 amino acids. J lost 4 bases, V lost 1 base, and 6 bases had no gene match. The germline CDR1 and CDR2 sequences are SEHNR and FQNEAQ (reference sequence). The CDR3 bases are TGTGCCAGCAGCTTAGACGTGGCGGGAGGATACAATGAGCAGTTCTTC. Translated, it gives CASSLDVAGGYNEQFF.

The gene calls are TRBV5-4 and TRBJ1-2, with 9 nucleotides matching TRBD1. The length of the CDR3 is 16 residues. The V gene's germline CDR1 is SGHNT and CDR2 YYREEE (reference sequence). Trimming took 4 bases from V and 6 from J; bases not matched to a gene: 13. DNA of the CDR3: TGTGCCAGCAGCCCATACCCCGTACAGGGGGCGCATGGCTACACCTTC. Translating it yields CASSPYPVQGAHGYTF.

This chain connects TRBV5-6 to TRBJ2-5; D gene ambiguous. V lost 1 base and J 4 bases, leaving 8 bases between the germline ends. This CDR3 spans 13 amino acids. Germline loops: CDR1 SGHDT, CDR2 YYEEEE. As DNA, the CDR3 is TGTGCCAGCAGCTTGTATCCAGGAGAGACCCAGTACTTC. Protein sequence: CASSLYPGETQYF. The full variable domain, rest sourced from reference TRBV5-6 and TRBJ2-5, is DAGVTQSPTHLIKTRGQQVTLRCSPKSGHDTVSWYQQALGQGPQFIFQYYEEEERQRGNFPDRFSGHQFPNYSSELNVNALLLGDSALYLCASSLYPGETQYFGPGTRLLVL.

The chain carries TRBV29-1 and TRBJ1-2; D is uncertain. Trimming stripped 7 bases from V and 4 bases from J, with 13 bases between. CDR3 length: 12 residues. Germline V gives CDR1 SQVTM, CDR2 ANQGSEA. The CDR3 DNA follows: TGCAGCGCCGAGGAGGAGGGCTATGGCTACACCTTC. Its translation is CSAEEEGYGYTF.

The chain employs TRBV15 and TRBJ2-1, with TRBD2 identical over 8 bases. The CDR3 spans 15 residues. Germline CDR1 is LNHNV and CDR2 is YYDKDF (reference sequence). The V segment lost 3 bases and the J segment 8 bases; nucleotides outside the gene matches: 9. CDR3 sequence (DNA): TGTGCCACCAGCAGGGGATCGGGGGGGCGAGATGAGCAGTTCTTC. Its protein product is CATSRGSGGRDEQFF.

The rearrangement links TRBV25-1 to TRBJ1-2; the match to TRBD1 covers 9 bases. V trimming: 7 bases; J trimming: 7 bases; junction bases outside the gene matches: 7. This CDR3 is built from 13 residues. CDR1 MGHDK and CDR2 SYGVNS come from the germline V gene. CDR3 in DNA: TGTGCCAGCAAAAGGGGGACAGGGTTTGGCTACACCTTC. This codes for CASKRGTGFGYTF.

This clone was found a few times. This CDR3 is also generated by other DNA sequences in the sample. The V and J genes are TRBV28 and TRBJ2-2; no reliable D call. Trimming took 5 bases from V and 5 from J, leaving 18 bases between them. Germline V gene sequence: CDR1 MDHEN, CDR2 SYDVKM. The CDR3 sequence is 16 residues long. Here the CDR3 reads CASSRHLDSQTGELFF. CDR3 in DNA: TGTGCCAGCAGTAGACACCTTGATAGTCAGACCGGGGAGCTGTTTTTT.

This clone occurred a few times. The chain couples TRBV21-1 to TRBJ1-4. TRBV21-1 is a documented pseudogene. The CDR3 is made up of 15 amino acids. The chain's CDR3 is CASSKAVRGAEKLFF. As DNA, the CDR3 is TGTGCCAGCAGCAAAGCGGTTAGAGGAGCGGAAAAACTGTTTTTT.

This chain connects TRBV7-8 to TRBJ1-2; 7 bases map to TRBD1. V lost 5 bases and J lost 5; bases outside the gene matches: 11. The CDR3 loop spans 15 amino acids. Germline values: CDR1 SGHVS, CDR2 FQNEAQ. The CDR3 loop is CASSQTQGFGYGYTF. Here the CDR3 DNA reads TGTGCCAGCAGCCAAACACAGGGGTTTGGTTATGGCTACACCTTC.